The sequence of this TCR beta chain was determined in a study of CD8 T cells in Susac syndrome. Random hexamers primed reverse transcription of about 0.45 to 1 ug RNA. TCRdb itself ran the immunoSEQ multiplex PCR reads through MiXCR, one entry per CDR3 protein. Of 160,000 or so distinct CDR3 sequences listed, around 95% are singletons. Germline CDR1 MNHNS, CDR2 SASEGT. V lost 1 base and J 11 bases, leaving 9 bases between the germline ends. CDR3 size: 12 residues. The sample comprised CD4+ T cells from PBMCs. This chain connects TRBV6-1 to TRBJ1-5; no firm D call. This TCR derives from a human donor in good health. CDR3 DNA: TGTGCCAGCAGTGAAGGGCCCGCGGCCCAGCATTTT. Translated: CASSEGPAAQHF.